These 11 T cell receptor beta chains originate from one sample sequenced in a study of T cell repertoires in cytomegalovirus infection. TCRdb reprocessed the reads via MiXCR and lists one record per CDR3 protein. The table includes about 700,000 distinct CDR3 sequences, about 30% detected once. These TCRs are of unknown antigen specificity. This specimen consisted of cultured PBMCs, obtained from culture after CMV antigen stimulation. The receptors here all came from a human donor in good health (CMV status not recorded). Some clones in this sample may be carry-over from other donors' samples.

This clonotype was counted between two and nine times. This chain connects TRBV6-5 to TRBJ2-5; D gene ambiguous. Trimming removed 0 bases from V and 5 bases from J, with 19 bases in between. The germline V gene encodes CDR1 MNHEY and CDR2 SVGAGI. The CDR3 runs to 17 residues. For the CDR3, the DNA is TGTGCCAGCAGTTACTCGGTGCCAGGCGGAGTGCTGGAGACCCAGTACTTC. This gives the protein CASSYSVPGGVLETQYF.

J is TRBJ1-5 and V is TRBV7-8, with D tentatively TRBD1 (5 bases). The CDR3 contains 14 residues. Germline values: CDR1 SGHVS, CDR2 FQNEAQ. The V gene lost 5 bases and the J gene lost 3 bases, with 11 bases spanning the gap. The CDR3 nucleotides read TGTGCCAGCAGCAACCTCGGGACCAATCAGCCCCAGCATTTT. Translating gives CASSNLGTNQPQHF.

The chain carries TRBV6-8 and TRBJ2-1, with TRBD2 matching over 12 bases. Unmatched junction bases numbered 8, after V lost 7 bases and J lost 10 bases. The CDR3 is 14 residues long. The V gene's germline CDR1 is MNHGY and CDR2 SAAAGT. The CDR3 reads CASTTSGRGGEQFF. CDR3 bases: TGTGCCAGCACGACTAGCGGGAGAGGGGGCGAGCAGTTCTTC.

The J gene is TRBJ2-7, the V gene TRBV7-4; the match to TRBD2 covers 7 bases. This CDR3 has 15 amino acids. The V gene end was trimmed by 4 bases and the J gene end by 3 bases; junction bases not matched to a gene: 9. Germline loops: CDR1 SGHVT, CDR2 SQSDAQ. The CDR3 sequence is CASSYAGGRDYEQYF. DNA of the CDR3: TGTGCCAGCAGCTATGCCGGGGGGAGAGACTACGAGCAGTACTTC.

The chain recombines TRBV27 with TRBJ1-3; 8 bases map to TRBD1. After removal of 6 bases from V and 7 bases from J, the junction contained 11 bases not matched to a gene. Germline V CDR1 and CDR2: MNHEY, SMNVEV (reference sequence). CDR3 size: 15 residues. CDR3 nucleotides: TGTGCCAGCAGGCCAGGACAGGGATTGGGGAACACCATATATTTT. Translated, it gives CASRPGQGLGNTIYF.

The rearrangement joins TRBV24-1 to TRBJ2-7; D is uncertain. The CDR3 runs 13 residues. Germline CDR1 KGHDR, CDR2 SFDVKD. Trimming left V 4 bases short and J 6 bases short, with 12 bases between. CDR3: CATSEPGSLEQYF. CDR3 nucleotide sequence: TGTGCCACCAGTGAACCCGGATCGCTCGAGCAGTACTTC.

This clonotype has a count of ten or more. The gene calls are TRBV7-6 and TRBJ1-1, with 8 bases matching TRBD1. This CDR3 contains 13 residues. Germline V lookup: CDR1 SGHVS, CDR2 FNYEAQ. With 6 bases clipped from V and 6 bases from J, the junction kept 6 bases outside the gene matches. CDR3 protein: CASSPDRVAEAFF. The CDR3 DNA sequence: TGTGCCAGCAGTCCGGACAGGGTTGCTGAAGCTTTCTTT. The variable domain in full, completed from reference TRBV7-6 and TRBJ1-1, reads GAGVSQSPRYKVTKRGQDVALRCDPISGHVSLYWYRQALGQGPEFLTYFNYEAQQDKSGLPNDRFSAERPEGSISTLTIQRTEQRDSAMYRCASSPDRVAEAFFGQGTRLTVV.

The CDR3 sequence: CASSNSGGGGEQFF. As DNA, the CDR3 is TGTGCCAGCAGTAACAGCGGGGGGGGTGGTGAGCAGTTCTTC. The chain employs TRBV27 and TRBJ2-1, with TRBD2 matching 10 bases. Germline CDR1 and CDR2: MNHEY and SMNVEV (reference sequence). Germline trimming cut 5 bases from V and 9 bases from J; bases unmatched to any gene: 7. CDR3 length equals 14 residues.

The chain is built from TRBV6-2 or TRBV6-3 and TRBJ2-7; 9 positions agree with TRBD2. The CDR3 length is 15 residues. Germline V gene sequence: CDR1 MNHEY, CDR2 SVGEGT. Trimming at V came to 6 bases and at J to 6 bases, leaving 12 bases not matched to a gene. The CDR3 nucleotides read TGTGCCAGCAGGGACCCAGTAGCGGGAGCTCGCGAGCAGTACTTC. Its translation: CASRDPVAGAREQYF.

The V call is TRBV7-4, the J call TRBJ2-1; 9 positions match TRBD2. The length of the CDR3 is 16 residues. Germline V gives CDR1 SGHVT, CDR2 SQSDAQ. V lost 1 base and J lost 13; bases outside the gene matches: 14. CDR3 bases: TGTGCCAGCAGCTTAGGGCCCCGACTAGCGGAGCAAGGTCAGTTCTTC. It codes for CASSLGPRLAEQGQFF.

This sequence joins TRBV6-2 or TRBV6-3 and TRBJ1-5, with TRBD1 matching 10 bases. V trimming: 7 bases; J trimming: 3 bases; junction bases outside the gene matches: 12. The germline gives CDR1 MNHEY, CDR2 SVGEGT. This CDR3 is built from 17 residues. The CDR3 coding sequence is TGTGCCAGCATTAGGGGGCCTGGGACAGGGGTCAATCAGCCCCAGCATTTT. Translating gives CASIRGPGTGVNQPQHF.